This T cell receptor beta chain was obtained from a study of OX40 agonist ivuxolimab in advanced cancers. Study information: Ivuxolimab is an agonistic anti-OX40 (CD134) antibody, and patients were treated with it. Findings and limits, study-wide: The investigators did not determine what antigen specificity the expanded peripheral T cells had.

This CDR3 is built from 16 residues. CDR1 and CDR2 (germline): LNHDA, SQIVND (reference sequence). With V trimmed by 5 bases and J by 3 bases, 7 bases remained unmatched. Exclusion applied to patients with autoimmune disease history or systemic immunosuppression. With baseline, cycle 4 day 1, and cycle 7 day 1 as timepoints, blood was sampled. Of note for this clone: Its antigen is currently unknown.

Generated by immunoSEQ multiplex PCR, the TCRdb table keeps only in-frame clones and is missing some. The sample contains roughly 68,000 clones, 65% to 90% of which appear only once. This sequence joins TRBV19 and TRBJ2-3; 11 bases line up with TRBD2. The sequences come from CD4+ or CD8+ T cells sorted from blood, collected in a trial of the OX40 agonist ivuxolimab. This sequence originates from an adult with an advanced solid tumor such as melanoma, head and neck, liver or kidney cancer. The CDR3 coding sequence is TGTGCCAGTAGTCTTACCGGGACTAGCGGAACAGATACGCAGTATTTT. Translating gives CASSLTGTSGTDTQYF.